The source of this TCR beta chain is a study of cytomegalovirus exposure and HLA in healthy donors. General study findings and limits: Cytomegalovirus status, reportedly, was diagnosed with high specificity and sensitivity by the classifier. As a later analysis showed, several of the most significant clusters appeared to be linked to common viral pathogens. Within an earlier analysis, most TCR beta V segments proved productive either about 90% or about 30% of the time.

Remarks on this clone: What it binds is unknown.

The PCR was carried out with 60 Vbeta primers and 13 Jbeta primers. The protocol was immunoSEQ multiplex PCR, while the TCRdb copy is restricted to in-frame clones and leaves out a portion. The repertoire holds over 150,000 clones, with approximately 85% as singletons. Sequencing was carried out using PBMCs. This receptor was obtained from a girl aged 10-17 years in good health and CMV-seropositive.

The CDR3: CASSLTGTSYEQYF. CDR3 nucleotide sequence: TGTGCCAGCAGTTTAACCGGGACTAGCTACGAGCAGTACTTC. V is TRBV27 and J is TRBJ2-7; 8 bases are a match to TRBD2. The CDR3 spans 14 residues. In germline, CDR1 is MNHEY, CDR2 SMNVEV (reference sequence). V gave up 2 bases and J gave up 3 bases; unmatched junction bases: 3.